This entry features one T cell receptor (beta chain) sequence. The sample belongs to a study of T cell responses to AZD1222 COVID-19 vaccine. The data were produced by immunoSEQ multiplex PCR, yet TCRdb's version contains in-frame clones alone and is incomplete. The table records around 130,000 clones, 88% of them present only once. The input for sequencing was peripheral blood, taken on day 0 of MenACWY control vaccination. The sequence was obtained from an adult in good health.

CDR3 nucleotide sequence: TGTGCCAGCAGCTTAAACGGACAGGGGACGGAAGCTTTCTTT. Amino acid sequence: CASSLNGQGTEAFF. This rearrangement joins TRBV11-2 to TRBJ1-1; 9 bases line up with TRBD1. CDR3 length: 14 amino acids. The junction had 6 bases not matched to a gene; V was cut back by 2 bases and J by 8 bases. Germline V lookup: CDR1 SGHAT, CDR2 FQNNGV.